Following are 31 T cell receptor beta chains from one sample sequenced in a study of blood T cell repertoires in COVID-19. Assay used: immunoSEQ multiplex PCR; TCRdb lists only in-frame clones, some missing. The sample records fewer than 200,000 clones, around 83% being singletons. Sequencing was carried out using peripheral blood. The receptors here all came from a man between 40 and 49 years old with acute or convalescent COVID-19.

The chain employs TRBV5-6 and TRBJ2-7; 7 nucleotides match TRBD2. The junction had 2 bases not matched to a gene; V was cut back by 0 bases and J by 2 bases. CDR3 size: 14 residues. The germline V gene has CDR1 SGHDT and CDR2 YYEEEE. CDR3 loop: CASSLAGGAYEQYF. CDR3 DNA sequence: TGTGCCAGCAGCTTGGCGGGGGGTGCCTACGAGCAGTACTTC.

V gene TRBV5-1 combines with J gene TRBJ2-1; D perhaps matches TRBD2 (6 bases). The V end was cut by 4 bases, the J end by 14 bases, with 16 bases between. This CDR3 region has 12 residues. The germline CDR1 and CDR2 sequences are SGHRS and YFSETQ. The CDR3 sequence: CASSHESGEKFF. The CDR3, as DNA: TGCGCCAGCAGCCATGAGTCGGGGGAAAAGTTCTTC.

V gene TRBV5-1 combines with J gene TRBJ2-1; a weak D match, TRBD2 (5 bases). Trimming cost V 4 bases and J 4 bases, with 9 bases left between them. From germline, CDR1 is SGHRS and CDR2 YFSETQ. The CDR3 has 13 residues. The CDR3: CASSERTYNEQFF. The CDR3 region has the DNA TGCGCCAGCAGCGAAAGGACTTACAATGAGCAGTTCTTC.

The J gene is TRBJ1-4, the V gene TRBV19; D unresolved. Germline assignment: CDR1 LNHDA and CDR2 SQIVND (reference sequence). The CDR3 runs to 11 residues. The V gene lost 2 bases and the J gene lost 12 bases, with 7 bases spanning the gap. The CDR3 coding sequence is TGTGCCAGTAGTATAACGAGGGAACTGTTTTTT. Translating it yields CASSITRELFF.

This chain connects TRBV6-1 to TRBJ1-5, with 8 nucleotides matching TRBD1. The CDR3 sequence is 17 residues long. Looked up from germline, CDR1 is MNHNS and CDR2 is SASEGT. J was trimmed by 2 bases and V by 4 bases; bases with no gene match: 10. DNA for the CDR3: TGTGCCAGCAGTGCCCGGACAGGGAGGTGGGGCAATCAGCCCCAGCATTTT. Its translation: CASSARTGRWGNQPQHF.

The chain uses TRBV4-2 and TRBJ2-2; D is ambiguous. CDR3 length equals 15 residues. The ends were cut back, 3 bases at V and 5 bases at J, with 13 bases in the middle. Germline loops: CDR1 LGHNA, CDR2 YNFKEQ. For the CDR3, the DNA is TGTGCCAGCAGCCAGGGCCCGGAACCTACCGGGGAGCTGTTTTTT. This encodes CASSQGPEPTGELFF.

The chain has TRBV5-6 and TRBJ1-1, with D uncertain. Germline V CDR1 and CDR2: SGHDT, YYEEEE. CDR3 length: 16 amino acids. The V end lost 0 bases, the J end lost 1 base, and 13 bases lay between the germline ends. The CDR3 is CASSLVLVGGNTEAFF. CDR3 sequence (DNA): TGTGCCAGCAGCTTGGTTCTCGTAGGCGGGAACACTGAAGCTTTCTTT.

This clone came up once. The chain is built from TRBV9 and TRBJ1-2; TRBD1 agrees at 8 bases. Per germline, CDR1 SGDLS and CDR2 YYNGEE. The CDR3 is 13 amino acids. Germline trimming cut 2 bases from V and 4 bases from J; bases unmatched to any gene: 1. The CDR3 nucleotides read TGTGCCAGCAGCGTCGACAGGGGCTATGGCTACACCTTC. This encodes CASSVDRGYGYTF. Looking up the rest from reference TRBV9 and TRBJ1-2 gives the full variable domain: DSGVTQTPKHLITATGQRVTLRCSPRSGDLSVYWYQQSLDQGLQFLIQYYNGEERAKGNILERFSAQQFPDLHSELNLSSLELGDSALYFCASSVDRGYGYTFGSGTRLTVV.

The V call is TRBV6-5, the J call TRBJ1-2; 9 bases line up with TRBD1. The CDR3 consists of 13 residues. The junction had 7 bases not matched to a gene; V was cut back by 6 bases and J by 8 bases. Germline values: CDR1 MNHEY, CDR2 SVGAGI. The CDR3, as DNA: TGTGCCAGCAGCCGGGACAGGGCCGGGGGCTACACCTTC. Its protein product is CASSRDRAGGYTF.

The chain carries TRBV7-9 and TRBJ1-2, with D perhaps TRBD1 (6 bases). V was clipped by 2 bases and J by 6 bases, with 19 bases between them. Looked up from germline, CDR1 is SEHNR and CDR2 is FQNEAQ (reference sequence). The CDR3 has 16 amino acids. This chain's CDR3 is CASSLRSPAGENGYTF. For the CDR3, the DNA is TGTGCCAGCAGCTTAAGATCCCCTGCAGGGGAGAATGGCTACACCTTC. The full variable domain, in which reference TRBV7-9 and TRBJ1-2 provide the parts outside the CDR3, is DTGVSQNPRHKITKRGQNVTFRCDPISEHNRLYWYRQTLGQGPEFLTYFQNEAQLEKSRLLSDRFSAERPKGSFSTLEIQRTEQGDSAMYLCASSLRSPAGENGYTFGSGTRLTVV.

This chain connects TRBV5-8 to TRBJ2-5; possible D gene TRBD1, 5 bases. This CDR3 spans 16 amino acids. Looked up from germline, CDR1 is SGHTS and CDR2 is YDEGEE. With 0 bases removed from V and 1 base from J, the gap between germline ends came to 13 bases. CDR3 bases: TGTGCCAGCAGCTTGGGGGCAGGGAAAGTCCAAGAGACCCAGTACTTC. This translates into CASSLGAGKVQETQYF. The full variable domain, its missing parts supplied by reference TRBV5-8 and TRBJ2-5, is EAGVTQSPTHLIKTRGQQATLRCSPISGHTSVYWYQQALGLGLQFLLWYDEGEERNRGNFPPRFSGRQFPNYSSELNVNALELEDSALYLCASSLGAGKVQETQYFGPGTRLLVL.

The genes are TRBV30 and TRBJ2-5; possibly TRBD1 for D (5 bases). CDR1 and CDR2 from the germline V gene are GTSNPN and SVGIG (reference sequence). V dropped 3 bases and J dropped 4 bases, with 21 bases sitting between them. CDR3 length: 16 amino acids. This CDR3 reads CAWRETGPIRGETQYF. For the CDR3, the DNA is TGTGCCTGGAGGGAAACCGGCCCAATTAGGGGAGAGACCCAGTACTTC.

The CDR3: CASSIITGRQETQYF. The CDR3 coding sequence is TGTGCCAGTAGTATAATAACAGGACGCCAAGAGACCCAGTACTTC. The chain employs TRBV19 and TRBJ2-5, with D perhaps TRBD1 (5 bases). Germline loops: CDR1 LNHDA, CDR2 SQIVND (reference sequence). The germline V and J ends were trimmed by 2 bases and 1 base, with 11 bases remaining between them. The length of the CDR3 is 15 residues.

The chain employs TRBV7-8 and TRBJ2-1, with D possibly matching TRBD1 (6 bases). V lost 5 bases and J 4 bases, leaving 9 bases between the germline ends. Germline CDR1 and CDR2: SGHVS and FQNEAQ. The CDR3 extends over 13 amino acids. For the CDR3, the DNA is TGTGCCAGCAGCGGAGGACAGTACAATGAGCAGTTCTTC. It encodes CASSGGQYNEQFF.

This CDR3 reads CASSVQGYGNTIYF. In DNA, the CDR3 is TGCGCCAGCAGCGTACAGGGTTATGGAAACACCATATATTTT. The chain recombines TRBV5-1 with TRBJ1-3, with D possibly TRBD1 on 6 matching bases. The CDR3 extends over 14 amino acids. The germline V and J ends were trimmed by 4 bases and 3 bases, with 11 bases remaining between them. Germline-derived CDR1 and CDR2 are SGHRS and YFSETQ.

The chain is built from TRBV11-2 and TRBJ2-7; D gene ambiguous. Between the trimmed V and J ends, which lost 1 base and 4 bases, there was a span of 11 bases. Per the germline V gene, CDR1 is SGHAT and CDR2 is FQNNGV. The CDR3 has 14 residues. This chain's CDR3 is CASSLGPPRYEQYF. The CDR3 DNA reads TGTGCCAGCAGCTTAGGCCCGCCGAGATACGAGCAGTACTTC.

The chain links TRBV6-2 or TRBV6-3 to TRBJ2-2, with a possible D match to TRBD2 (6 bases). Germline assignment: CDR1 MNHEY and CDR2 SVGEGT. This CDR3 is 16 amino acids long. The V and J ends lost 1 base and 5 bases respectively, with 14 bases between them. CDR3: CASSYLKASETGELFF. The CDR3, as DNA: TGTGCCAGCAGTTACTTAAAGGCTAGCGAGACCGGGGAGCTGTTTTTT.

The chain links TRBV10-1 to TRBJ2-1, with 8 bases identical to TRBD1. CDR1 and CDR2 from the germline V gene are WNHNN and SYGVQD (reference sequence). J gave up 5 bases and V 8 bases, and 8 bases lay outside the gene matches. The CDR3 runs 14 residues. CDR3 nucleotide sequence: TGCGCCAGCGGCCCCGGGACAGGCAACAATGAGCAGTTCTTC. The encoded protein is CASGPGTGNNEQFF.

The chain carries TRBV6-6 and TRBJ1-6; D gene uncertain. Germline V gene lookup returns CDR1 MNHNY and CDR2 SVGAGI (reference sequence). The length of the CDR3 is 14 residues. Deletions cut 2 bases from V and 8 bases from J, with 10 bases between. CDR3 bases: TGTGCCAGCAGTTACCCGAACCGGGATTCACCCCTCCACTTT. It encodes CASSYPNRDSPLHF.

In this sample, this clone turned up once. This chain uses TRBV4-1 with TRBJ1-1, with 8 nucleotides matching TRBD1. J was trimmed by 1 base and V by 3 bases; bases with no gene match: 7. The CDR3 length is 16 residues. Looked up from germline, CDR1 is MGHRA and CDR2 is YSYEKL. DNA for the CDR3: TGCGCCAGCAGCCACGCAACGGACAGGGAGAACACTGAAGCTTTCTTT. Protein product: CASSHATDRENTEAFF.

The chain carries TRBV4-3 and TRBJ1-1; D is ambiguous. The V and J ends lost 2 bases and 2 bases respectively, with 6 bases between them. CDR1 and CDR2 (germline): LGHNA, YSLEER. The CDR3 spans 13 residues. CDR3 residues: CASSQRGNTEAFF. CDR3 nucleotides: TGCGCCAGCAGCCAAAGAGGTAACACTGAAGCTTTCTTT.

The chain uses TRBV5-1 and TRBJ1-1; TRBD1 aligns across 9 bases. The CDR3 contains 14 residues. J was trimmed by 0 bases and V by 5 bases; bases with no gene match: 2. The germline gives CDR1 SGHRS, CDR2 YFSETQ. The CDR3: CASRRDRVNTEAFF. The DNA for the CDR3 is TGCGCCAGCAGGAGGGACAGGGTGAACACTGAAGCTTTCTTT. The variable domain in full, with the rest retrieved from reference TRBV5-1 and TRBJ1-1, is KAGVTQTPRYLIKTRGQQVTLSCSPISGHRSVSWYQQTPGQGLQFLFEYFSETQRNKGNFPGRFSGRQFSNSRSEMNVSTLELGDSALYLCASRRDRVNTEAFFGQGTRLTVV.

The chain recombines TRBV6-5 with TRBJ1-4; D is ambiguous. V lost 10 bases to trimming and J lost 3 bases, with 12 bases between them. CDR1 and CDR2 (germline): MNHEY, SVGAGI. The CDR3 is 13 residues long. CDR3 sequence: CATQSRSNEKLFF. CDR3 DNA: TGTGCCACCCAATCGCGGTCTAATGAAAAACTGTTTTTT.

The CDR3 spells CASSLEGAGSGELFF. The CDR3 nucleotides are TGTGCCAGCAGTCTCGAGGGGGCCGGATCCGGGGAGCTGTTTTTT. This chain links TRBV6-2 or TRBV6-3 with TRBJ2-2; 7 bases match TRBD1. The CDR3 covers 15 residues. After removal of 5 bases from V and 6 bases from J, the junction contained 9 bases not matched to a gene. Germline lookup yields CDR1 MNHEY and CDR2 SVGEGT.

The CDR3 protein is CASSLGQGAHQPQHF. The CDR3 DNA sequence: TGCGCCAGCAGCCTTGGACAGGGGGCCCATCAGCCCCAGCATTTT. The chain is built from TRBV4-1 and TRBJ1-5; 11 positions agree with TRBD1. The CDR3 runs 15 residues. Losses at the gene ends were 4 bases for V and 5 bases for J; bases not matched to a gene: 4. Germline V gene data show CDR1 as MGHRA and CDR2 as YSYEKL.

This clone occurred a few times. The CDR3 coding sequence is TGTGCCAGCAGCCCACAGGGGGGGACTGGAAACACCATATATTTT. It is translated as CASSPQGGTGNTIYF. The J gene is TRBJ1-3, the V gene TRBV14; 8 bases are shared with TRBD1. Unmatched junction bases numbered 4, after V lost 4 bases and J lost 2 bases. Germline assignment: CDR1 SGHDN and CDR2 FVKESK. The CDR3 sequence is 15 residues long. The variable domain in full, with the rest retrieved from reference TRBV14 and TRBJ1-3, is EAGVTQFPSHSVIEKGQTVTLRCDPISGHDNLYWYRRVMGKEIKFLLHFVKESKQDESGMPNNRFLAERTGGTYSTLKVQPAELEDSGVYFCASSPQGGTGNTIYFGEGSWLTVV.

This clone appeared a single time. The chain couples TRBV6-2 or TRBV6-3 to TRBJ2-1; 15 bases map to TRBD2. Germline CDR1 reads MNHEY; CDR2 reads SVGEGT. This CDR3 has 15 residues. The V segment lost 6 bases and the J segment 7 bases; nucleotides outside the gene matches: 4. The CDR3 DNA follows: TGTGCCAGCAGCGCCGGGACTAGCGGGGGGAATGAGCAGTTCTTC. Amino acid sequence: CASSAGTSGGNEQFF.

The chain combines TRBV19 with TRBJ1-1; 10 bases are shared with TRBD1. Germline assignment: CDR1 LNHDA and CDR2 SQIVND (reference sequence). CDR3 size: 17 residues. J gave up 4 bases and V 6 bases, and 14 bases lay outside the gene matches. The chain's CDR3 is CASSRGLARTGGTEAFF. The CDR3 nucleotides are TGTGCCAGTAGCCGAGGGTTAGCTAGGACAGGGGGCACTGAAGCTTTCTTT.

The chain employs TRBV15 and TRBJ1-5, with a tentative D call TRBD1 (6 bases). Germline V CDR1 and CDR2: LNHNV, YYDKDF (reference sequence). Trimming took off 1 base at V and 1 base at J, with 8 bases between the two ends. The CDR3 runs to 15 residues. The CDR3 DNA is TGTGCCACCAGCAGAGGCCAGGGGAGCAATCAGCCCCAGCATTTT. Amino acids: CATSRGQGSNQPQHF. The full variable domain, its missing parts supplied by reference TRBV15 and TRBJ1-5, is DAMVIQNPRYQVTQFGKPVTLSCSQTLNHNVMYWYQQKSSQAPKLLFHYYDKDFNNEADTPDNFQSRRPNTSFCFLDIRSPGLGDTAMYLCATSRGQGSNQPQHFGDGTRLSIL.

The CDR3 region has the DNA TGTGCCAGCAGCTCGGACAGGGCCCATGGCTACACCTTC. Protein sequence: CASSSDRAHGYTF. The V gene is TRBV5-4, the J gene TRBJ1-2; 8 nucleotides match TRBD1. V was pared by 3 bases and J by 6 bases, with 4 bases of the junction left unmatched. Germline V CDR1 and CDR2: SGHNT, YYREEE (reference sequence). CDR3 length: 13 amino acids.

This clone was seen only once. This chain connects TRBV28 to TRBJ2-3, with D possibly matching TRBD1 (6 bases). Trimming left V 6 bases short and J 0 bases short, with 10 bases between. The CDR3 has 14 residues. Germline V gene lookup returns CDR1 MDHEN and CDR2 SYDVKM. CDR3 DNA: TGTGCCAGCAGCTCAGGGGTTAGCACAGATACGCAGTATTTT. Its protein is CASSSGVSTDTQYF. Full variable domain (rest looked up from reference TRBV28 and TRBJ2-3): DVKVTQSSRYLVKRTGEKVFLECVQDMDHENMFWYRQDPGLGLRLIYFSYDVKMKEKGDIPEGYSVSREKKERFSLILESASTNQTSMYLCASSSGVSTDTQYFGPGTRLTVL.